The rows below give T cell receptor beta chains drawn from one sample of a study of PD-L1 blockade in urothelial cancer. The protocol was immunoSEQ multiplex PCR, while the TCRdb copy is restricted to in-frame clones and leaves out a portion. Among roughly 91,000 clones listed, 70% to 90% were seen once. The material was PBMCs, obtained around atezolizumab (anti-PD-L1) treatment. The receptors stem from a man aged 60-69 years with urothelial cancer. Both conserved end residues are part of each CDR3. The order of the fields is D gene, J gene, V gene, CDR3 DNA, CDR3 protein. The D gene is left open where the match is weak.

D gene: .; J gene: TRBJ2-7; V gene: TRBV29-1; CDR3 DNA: TGCAGCGTTTCTGTAGGGGGAACCACCTACGAGCAGTACTTC; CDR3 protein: CSVSVGGTTYEQYF
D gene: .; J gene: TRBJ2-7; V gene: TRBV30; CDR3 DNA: TGTGCCTGGACCCCCGACAGAGACTACGAGCAGTACTTC; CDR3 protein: CAWTPDRDYEQYF
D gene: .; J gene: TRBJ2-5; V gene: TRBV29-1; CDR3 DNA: TGCACGATTGTGGAGGGTGCCGAGACCCAGTACTTC; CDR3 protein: CTIVEGAETQYF
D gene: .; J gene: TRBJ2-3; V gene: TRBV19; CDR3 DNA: TGTGCCAGTAGACCGCGGCAGCCTAGCACAGATACGCAGTATTTT; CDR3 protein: CASRPRQPSTDTQYF
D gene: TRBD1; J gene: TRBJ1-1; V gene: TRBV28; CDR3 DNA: TGTGCCAGCACCCCGACAGGGACGAACACTGAAGCTTTCTTT; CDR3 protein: CASTPTGTNTEAFF
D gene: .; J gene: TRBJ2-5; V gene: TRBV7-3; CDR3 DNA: TGTGCCAGCAGTCTAGGGGGGGGGCTCCAAGAGACCCAGTACTTC; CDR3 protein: CASSLGGGLQETQYF
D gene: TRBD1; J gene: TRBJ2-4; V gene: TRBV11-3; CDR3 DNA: TGTGCCAGCAGCTTTCGGACAGGGGGCGAGGACATTCAGTACTTC; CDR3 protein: CASSFRTGGEDIQYF
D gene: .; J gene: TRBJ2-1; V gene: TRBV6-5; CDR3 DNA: TGTGCCAGCAGTTACGCGGCAGCGTCCAATGAGCAGTTCTTC; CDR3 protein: CASSYAAASNEQFF
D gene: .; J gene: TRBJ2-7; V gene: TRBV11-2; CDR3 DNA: TGTGCCAGCCGTCTCGTGGCGGCCTACGAGCAGTACTTC; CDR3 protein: CASRLVAAYEQYF
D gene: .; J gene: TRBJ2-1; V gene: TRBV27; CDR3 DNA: TGTGCCAGCAGTTTAAAGCTCAGGGAACGCGACAATGAGCAGTTCTTC; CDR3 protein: CASSLKLRERDNEQFF
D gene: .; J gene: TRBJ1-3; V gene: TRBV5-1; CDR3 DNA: TGCGCCAGCAGCCTTTTCTCTGGAAACACCATATATTTT; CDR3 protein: CASSLFSGNTIYF
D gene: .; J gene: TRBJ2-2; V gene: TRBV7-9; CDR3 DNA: TGTGCCAGCAGCTTACGGGGTGGGGACACCGGGGAGCTGTTTTTT; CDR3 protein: CASSLRGGDTGELFF